The table lists the clone carrying this T cell receptor (beta chain) with a few counts. Its antigen is as yet unknown. This entry is derived from a study of molecular identifiers for immune sequencing clone quantification. Study-level background: Within a replicate experiment, RNA obtained from either roughly 18,000 or 92,000 naive CD8 cells was divided into five aliquots, and four of those aliquots were then sequenced.

The CDR3 is 16 residues long. The germline gives CDR1 SGHAT, CDR2 FQNNGV. The germline V and J ends were trimmed by 2 bases and 3 bases, with 14 bases remaining between them. Study-wide results and caveats: For effector cells, clones above 20 RNA copies held over 97% of molecules; for naive cells, under 1%.

Naive CD8 libraries came from about 19,000 to 1,100,000 sorted cells with 10%, 30% or 50% RNA. Previously described methods and listed TCR primers produced bulk TCR libraries. TCRdb independently ran MiXCR on the PCR reads; one entry per CDR3 protein. The sample lists about 640,000 distinct CDR3 sequences, less than 20% seen once, with roughly 0.85% in the top ten. The chain uses TRBV11-2 and TRBJ2-1; possible D gene TRBD2, 6 bases. Sequencing used naive CD8+ T cells from blood, with Jurkat cell RNA spiked in. Subset of the sample: FACS-sorted CD8+CD4-CCR7+CD45RA+ naive T cells. This TCR was recovered from a human donor in good health. Some libraries in this study had Jurkat cell RNA spiked in. The CDR3 DNA is TGTGCCAGCAGCTTAAGCGTGGGACTGGACTACAATGAGCAGTTCTTC. It codes for CASSLSVGLDYNEQFF.